This TCR beta chain was identified during a study of OX40 agonist ivuxolimab in advanced cancers. Study-wide context: One hepatocellular carcinoma and two cutaneous melanoma patients partially responded.

The assay was immunoSEQ multiplex PCR, and TCRdb's table has in-frame clones only and misses some. The table shows some 87,000 clones, with 70% to 90% occurring only once. Study-wide results and limits: The study observed clonal expansion of CD4+ and CD8+ blood T cells by week 6 at 0.1 to 3.0 mg/kg.

As concerns this clone: The antigen remains unidentified.

The source material was CD4+ or CD8+ T cells sorted from blood, sampled in a trial of the OX40 agonist ivuxolimab. This TCR came from an adult with an advanced solid tumor such as melanoma, head and neck, liver or kidney cancer.

CDR3 loop: CASSFNSGTNNEQFF. As DNA, the CDR3 is TGCGCCAGCAGCTTTAATAGCGGGACCAACAATGAGCAGTTCTTC. The chain joins TRBV5-1 to TRBJ2-1; TRBD2 matches at 8 bases. This CDR3 contains 15 residues. The V segment lost 2 bases and the J segment 5 bases; nucleotides outside the gene matches: 6. Germline loops: CDR1 SGHRS, CDR2 YFSETQ.